The 11 T cell receptor beta chains below were found in one sample sequenced in a study of cytomegalovirus exposure and HLA in healthy donors (TCRdb year 2017). Preparation of the library involved the immunoSEQ multiplex PCR assay. TCRdb limited this immuneACCESS table to in-frame rearrangements with V and J called. A share of clones is missing; checked studies link under half to unresolved V genes, and the rest is unexplained. Across this sample there are about 140,000 clones, with about 87% seen only once. The ten biggest clones cover roughly 9% of the sample. The sequenced material came from PBMCs. These receptors were taken from a young man in good health and CMV-seropositive.

This clone was picked up one time. This sequence joins TRBV7-2 and TRBJ1-2; D possibly corresponds to TRBD1 (5 bases). V lost 4 bases, J lost 5 bases, and 17 bases lay in between. Germline-derived CDR1 and CDR2 are SGHTA and FQGNSA. The CDR3 loop spans 15 amino acids. CDR3 protein: CASSSRIGAAYGYTF. In DNA form, the CDR3 reads TGTGCCAGCAGCTCCCGGATAGGGGCGGCATATGGCTACACCTTC.

The V gene is TRBV10-3, the J gene TRBJ1-1; 11 bases line up with TRBD1. The CDR3 is made up of 14 amino acids. The germline gives CDR1 ENHRY, CDR2 SYGVKD. With 5 bases clipped from V and 5 bases from J, the junction kept 4 bases outside the gene matches. CDR3: CAISPGTGGTEAFF. The DNA of the CDR3 is TGTGCCATCAGTCCCGGGACAGGGGGTACTGAAGCTTTCTTT.

The CDR3 region is CASSPGARDSYEQYF. DNA for the CDR3: TGTGCCAGCTCACCGGGTGCCCGGGACAGCTACGAGCAGTACTTC. The chain employs TRBV18 and TRBJ2-7, with 7 bases that match TRBD1. The germline V gene encodes CDR1 KGHSH and CDR2 LQKENI. This CDR3 has 15 amino acids. J was trimmed by 3 bases and V by 3 bases; bases with no gene match: 8.

The chain uses TRBV10-3 and TRBJ1-1, with a possible D match to TRBD1 (6 bases). CDR3 length equals 14 residues. The ends were cut back, 6 bases at V and 6 bases at J, with 17 bases in the middle. Germline V gene sequence: CDR1 ENHRY, CDR2 SYGVKD. The CDR3 spells CAIRQGQGSSEAFF. CDR3 in DNA: TGTGCCATCAGACAGGGACAAGGTTCATCTGAAGCTTTCTTT.

The chain has TRBV30 and TRBJ2-1, with 10 bases aligning to TRBD2. In germline, CDR1 is GTSNPN, CDR2 SVGIG (reference sequence). The CDR3 is 14 amino acids. J gave up 10 bases and V 2 bases, and 8 bases lay outside the gene matches. CDR3 nucleotide sequence: TGTGCCTGGAGTATCAGCGGGGGGGCGGAGGAGCAGTTCTTC. Translating it yields CAWSISGGAEEQFF. Variable domain in full (rest from reference TRBV30 and TRBJ2-1): SQTIHQWPATLVQPVGSPLSLECTVEGTSNPNLYWYRQAAGRGLQLLFYSVGIGQISSEVPQNLSASRPQDRQFILSSKKLLLSDSGFYLCAWSISGGAEEQFFGPGTRLTVL.

This rearrangement joins TRBV27 to TRBJ2-7; a weak D match, TRBD2 (6 bases). Germline lookup yields CDR1 MNHEY and CDR2 SMNVEV (reference sequence). The germline V and J ends were trimmed by 5 bases and 3 bases, with 17 bases remaining between them. This CDR3 contains 15 residues. CDR3 nucleotide sequence: TGTGCCAGCAGTCCCGGGGGTAGTTTGAACTACGAGCAGTACTTC. As protein: CASSPGGSLNYEQYF.

This sequence joins TRBV4-1 and TRBJ2-1; no reliable D call. CDR1 MGHRA and CDR2 YSYEKL come from the germline V gene. With 4 bases removed from V and 4 bases from J, the gap between germline ends came to 23 bases. The CDR3 totals 18 residues. The CDR3 sequence is CASSPHWAPIRHYNEQFF. Written as DNA, the CDR3 is TGCGCCAGCAGCCCTCATTGGGCCCCGATTAGGCATTACAATGAGCAGTTCTTC.

The V and J genes are TRBV7-9 and TRBJ2-7; possible D gene TRBD2, 6 bases. The V end was cut by 3 bases, the J end by 6 bases, with 9 bases between. Germline lookup yields CDR1 SEHNR and CDR2 FQNEAQ (reference sequence). The CDR3 totals 12 residues. The chain's CDR3 is CASSLLGGEQYF. As DNA, the CDR3 is TGTGCCAGCAGCTTGTTGGGGGGCGAGCAGTACTTC.

The CDR3 DNA follows: TGCGCCAGCAGCTTGACAGGGGCTACCTCAGCTAACTATGGCTACACCTTC. Encoded protein: CASSLTGATSANYGYTF. The rearrangement joins TRBV5-1 to TRBJ1-2; TRBD1 matches 7 bases. Germline V gene lookup returns CDR1 SGHRS and CDR2 YFSETQ. V lost 1 base and J lost 0; bases outside the gene matches: 9. The CDR3 covers 17 residues.

This sequence joins TRBV7-9 and TRBJ2-3; D not resolved. Deletions cut 1 base from V and 5 bases from J, with 4 bases between. The CDR3 is made up of 12 amino acids. CDR1 is SEHNR and CDR2 is FQNEAQ in the germline V gene (reference sequence). The chain's CDR3 is CASSLVRDTQYF. Here the CDR3 DNA reads TGTGCCAGCAGCTTAGTGAGAGATACGCAGTATTTT.

The chain has TRBV7-9 and TRBJ1-4, with 7 nucleotides matching TRBD1. Losses at the gene ends were 5 bases for V and 0 bases for J; bases not matched to a gene: 12. This CDR3 is built from 18 residues. Germline lookup yields CDR1 SEHNR and CDR2 FQNEAQ (reference sequence). CDR3 DNA sequence: TGTGCCAGCAGCCACACAGGGGAACCCCTTGCAACTAATGAAAAACTGTTTTTT. Amino acids: CASSHTGEPLATNEKLFF.